These T cell receptor beta chains were read from a single sample in a study of cytomegalovirus exposure and HLA in healthy donors. Clones were read by immunoSEQ multiplex PCR, and TCRdb kept only the in-frame ones, dropping some. The sample spans tens of thousands of clones; the ten largest clones claim about 2.5%. The sample was PBMCs. These receptor sequences come from a female donor in good health and CMV-seronegative. The CDR3 runs from the conserved cysteine through the conserved F or W. A D gene is named only where the DNA matches it firmly.

TRBJ2-7,-,TRBV7-8,TGTGCCAGCAGCTTAGCTTCTCGGTCCTACGAGCAGTACTTC,CASSLASRSYEQYF
TRBJ1-2,-,TRBV4-3,TGCGCCAGCAGTCAAAGAGGAGGGGAAAGTGTCGGGGGCTACACCTTC,CASSQRGGESVGGYTF
TRBJ1-2,-,TRBV2,TGTGCCAGCAGTGATTGGCAGCGCTATGGCTACACCTTC,CASSDWQRYGYTF
TRBJ2-7,-,TRBV4-1,TGCGCCAGCAGCCAAGATGACGGACTCAGGTACGAGCAGTACTTC,CASSQDDGLRYEQYF
TRBJ1-1,TRBD1,TRBV9,TGTGCCAGCAGCGTAGGGGGACAGGGGGGGAACACTGAAGCTTTCTTT,CASSVGGQGGNTEAFF
TRBJ1-2,-,TRBV10-3,TGTGCCATCAGTGAGGGGGCTGGGCAGGGCGATCGCTACACCTTC,CAISEGAGQGDRYTF
TRBJ1-6,TRBD1,TRBV7-2,TGTGCCAGCAGCCACGCAGGGGGGAATTCACCCCTCCACTTT,CASSHAGGNSPLHF
TRBJ1-4,TRBD1,TRBV14,TGTGCCAGCAGCCAATTAACCGGGACAGTTAATGAAAAACTGTTTTTT,CASSQLTGTVNEKLFF
TRBJ1-1,TRBD1,TRBV7-9,TGTGCCAGCAGCGAACCAAGGACAGGGAGGTTGAACACTGAAGCTTTCTTT,CASSEPRTGRLNTEAFF
TRBJ2-7,-,TRBV15,TGTGCCACTTCAGGGTCAGCGGGTACGACCTACGAGCAGTACTTC,CATSGSAGTTYEQYF
TRBJ2-3,-,TRBV9,TGTGCCAGCAGCCCCCACGGACTATCTAGCACAGATACGCAGTATTTT,CASSPHGLSSTDTQYF
TRBJ2-1,TRBD2,TRBV5-4,TGTGCCAGCAGCTTGGTTTCGCTAGCGGGTGAGCAGTTCTTC,CASSLVSLAGEQFF
TRBJ1-1,-,TRBV4-2,TGTGCCAGCAGCCAACTAGGAGGGGATCGCGGCACTGAAGCTTTCTTT,CASSQLGGDRGTEAFF
TRBJ1-2,-,TRBV7-9,TGTGCCAGCAGCGAAGCGTGGGCTAACTATGGCTACACCTTC,CASSEAWANYGYTF
TRBJ2-5,-,TRBV5-1,TGCGCCAGCAGCCTACCTAAAGAGACCCAGTACTTC,CASSLPKETQYF
TRBJ2-5,-,TRBV18,TGTGCCAGCTCACCACAACAAGGAGGGGAAGAGACCCAGTACTTC,CASSPQQGGEETQYF
TRBJ2-7,TRBD1,TRBV9,TGTGCCAGCAGCGTCGCCGGGACAGATTGGGGCGGGCAGTACTTC,CASSVAGTDWGGQYF
TRBJ2-7,TRBD1,TRBV6-5,TGTGCCAGTAGGGGGCAAAGGGCCTACGAGCAGTACTTC,CASRGQRAYEQYF
TRBJ2-5,-,TRBV25-1,TGTGCCAGCAGCCGATTACTGGAGACCCAGTACTTC,CASSRLLETQYF
TRBJ1-2,-,TRBV6-6,TGTGCCAGCAGTTCGGGACTTTACAGCTACACCTTC,CASSSGLYSYTF
TRBJ2-7,-,TRBV4-1,TGCGCCAGCAGCCAAGATTTCCGTCCAGTAGCCGCCTACGAGCAGTACTTC,CASSQDFRPVAAYEQYF
TRBJ2-1,TRBD2,TRBV7-6,TGTGCCAGCAGCTTAGCGAGCGGGGGGGCAGGAAATGAGCAGTTCTTC,CASSLASGGAGNEQFF
TRBJ2-7,-,TRBV7-9,TGTGCCAGCAGCCCAAAGAGATACGAGCAGTACTTC,CASSPKRYEQYF
TRBJ1-5,-,TRBV6-6,TGTGCCAGCAGTTCTATACCCACAGGTAGCAATCAGCCCCAGCATTTT,CASSSIPTGSNQPQHF
TRBJ1-3,TRBD1,TRBV9,TGTGCCAGCAGCGTTGAGGACAGGGGGCTCTCCGGAAACACCATATATTTT,CASSVEDRGLSGNTIYF
TRBJ2-7,-,TRBV6-5,TGTGCCAGCAGTTACTCGGCACAGTTCTCCTACGAGCAGTACTTC,CASSYSAQFSYEQYF
TRBJ2-7,-,TRBV19,TGTGCCAGTAGTATAGGACCGACAGGACTTTACGAGCAGTACTTC,CASSIGPTGLYEQYF
TRBJ2-5,-,TRBV5-1,TGCGCCAGCAGCGCCCAGGAGGTGGTGACCCAGTACTTC,CASSAQEVVTQYF
TRBJ1-1,-,TRBV4-3,TGCGCCAGCAGCCAAGATTGGGGGGATCAAGCTTTCTTT,CASSQDWGDQAFF
TRBJ1-5,-,TRBV19,TGTGCCAGTAGTAAGAGGGCAGACCTCAATCAGCCCCAGCATTTT,CASSKRADLNQPQHF
TRBJ2-6,TRBD2,TRBV5-6,TGTGCCAGTATAGTAACCGGACTAGCGGGGGCTGGGGCCAACGTCCTGACTTTC,CASIVTGLAGAGANVLTF
TRBJ2-2,-,TRBV4-1,TGCGCCAGCAGCCAAGGGCCCACCGGGGAGCTGTTTTTT,CASSQGPTGELFF
TRBJ1-3,-,TRBV18,TGTGCCAGCTCACCACCTTCGAGGGGGAGTGGAAACACCATATATTTT,CASSPPSRGSGNTIYF
TRBJ1-1,TRBD1,TRBV7-8,TGTGCCAGCAGCTTAGGGGGGGACAGGACAGCTTTCTTT,CASSLGGDRTAFF